What follows are 4 T cell receptor beta chains derived from one specimen sequenced in a study of OX40 agonist ivuxolimab in advanced cancers. Some clones are missing from TCRdb's copy, which holds only in-frame ones; the method was immunoSEQ multiplex PCR. The table lists 62,000 or so clones, roughly four fifths of them singletons, with 9.8% in the top ten. The sequencing here drew on CD4+ or CD8+ T cells sorted from blood, taken in a trial of the OX40 agonist ivuxolimab. The receptor set was obtained from an adult with an advanced solid tumor such as melanoma, head and neck, liver or kidney cancer.

This sequence joins TRBV30 and TRBJ1-5; 8 bases map to TRBD1. The CDR3 has 13 residues. The J segment lost 7 bases and the V segment lost 1 base, leaving 3 bases of the junction unmatched. Germline V CDR1 and CDR2: GTSNPN, SVGIG (reference sequence). The CDR3 coding sequence is TGTGCCTGGAGTGGACAGGGGCAACAGCCCCAGCATTTT. Translating it yields CAWSGQGQQPQHF.

Remarks on this clone: Germline and junction disagree at one end, which may indicate a read error. The V call is TRBV7-3, the J call TRBJ2-1; D remains unclear. This CDR3 has 13 amino acids. CDR1 is SGHTA and CDR2 is FQGTGA in the germline V gene. As DNA, the CDR3 is TGTGCCAGCAGCTTAGGGCTTTTCAATGAGCGGTTCTTC. Amino acid sequence: CASSLGLFNERFF.

The gene calls are TRBV11-3 and TRBJ1-1; 8 nucleotides match TRBD1. V gave up 5 bases and J gave up 4 bases; unmatched junction bases: 9. There are 15 residues in the CDR3. Per germline, CDR1 SGHNT and CDR2 YENEEA. The CDR3 loop reads CASSLRTGMSTEAFF. The DNA for the CDR3 is TGTGCCAGCAGCCTTAGGACAGGGATGAGCACTGAAGCTTTCTTT.

The chain has TRBV10-2 and TRBJ2-6; D uncertain. Per the germline V gene, CDR1 is WSHSY and CDR2 is SAAADI. Trimming took off 3 bases at V and 0 bases at J, with 6 bases between the two ends. CDR3 length: 15 residues. In DNA, the CDR3 is TGCGCCAGCAGTGAAGTGGGCTCTGGGGCCAACGTCCTGACTTTC. It translates to CASSEVGSGANVLTF.